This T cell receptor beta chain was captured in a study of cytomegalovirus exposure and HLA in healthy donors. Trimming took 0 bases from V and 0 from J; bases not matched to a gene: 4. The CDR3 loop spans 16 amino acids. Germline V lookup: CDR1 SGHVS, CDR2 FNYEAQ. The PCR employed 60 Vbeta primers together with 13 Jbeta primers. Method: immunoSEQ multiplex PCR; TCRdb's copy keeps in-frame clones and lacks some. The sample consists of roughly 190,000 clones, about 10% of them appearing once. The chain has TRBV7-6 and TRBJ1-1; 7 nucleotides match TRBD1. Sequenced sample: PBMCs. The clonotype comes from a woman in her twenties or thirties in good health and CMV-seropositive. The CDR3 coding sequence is TGTGCCAGCAGCTTAGCGCTGACAGGGCTGAACACTGAAGCTTTCTTT. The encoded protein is CASSLALTGLNTEAFF.